This entry features one T cell receptor (beta chain) sequence. In the study's own analysis: Amplification of reference gene primers was used by the study to estimate nucleated cell counts. TCRdb keeps only in-frame clones here, not all; method: immunoSEQ multiplex PCR. V and J calls and clone size follow that table, whereas D and trimming were derived from the DNA. The sample consists of tens of thousands of clones, around four fifths of them appearing once. This sample was taken from a study of blood T cell repertoires in COVID-19. Turning to the study itself: Samples representing acute and convalescent COVID-19 were sourced from the United States, Italy and Spain. The analysed material was cDNA or gDNA that came from T cells, B-cell-depleted T cells, or PBMCs.

CDR3 length: 13 amino acids. The V and J ends lost 0 bases and 6 bases respectively, with 6 bases between them. From germline, CDR1 is SGHDT and CDR2 YYEEEE. This chain joins TRBV5-6 and TRBJ2-2, with D uncertain. Sequencing used peripheral blood. The sequence was obtained from a woman of 80 years or more with active or convalescent COVID-19. The CDR3 sequence: CASSLALSGELFF. In DNA, the CDR3 is TGTGCCAGCAGCTTGGCTCTCTCCGGGGAGCTGTTTTTT.